The clone carrying this T cell receptor (beta chain) was observed many times. Its antigen remains unknown. Thyroid surgery took place with no prior treatment in any patient. Under the authors' procedure: CDR3 differences across clinicopathological groups were used to build a distant-metastasis classifier for papillary thyroid cancer. TCRdb reassembled clones from the PCR reads with MiXCR. The V and J calls shown here were made by TCRdb, not taken from the authors' results. This table holds around 42,000 clones, 9% to 14% found once. This sample stems from a study of metastatic and nonmetastatic thyroid tumors. About the study: Repertoires from malignant and benign thyroid patients were compared across blood and tumor or nodule tissue.

The V end lost 5 bases, the J end lost 4 bases, and 16 bases lay between the germline ends. Germline-derived CDR1 and CDR2 are DFQATT and SNEGSKA (reference sequence). There are 14 residues in the CDR3. Study results and limitations: Significantly higher TCR beta diversity was reportedly seen in malignant thyroid tumors than benign nodules, in blood and tumor.

The sequenced sample was blood. This sequence was found in a male donor with papillary thyroid cancer or a benign thyroid nodule (not recorded which). Some clones in this sample may be carry-over from other donors' samples. The rearrangement joins TRBV20-1 to TRBJ2-3; D might be TRBD2 (7 bases). CDR3 protein: CSAGRGGSSDTQYF. Written as DNA, the CDR3 is TGCAGTGCTGGGAGGGGGGGGAGCTCAGATACGCAGTATTTT.